Listed below are T cell receptor beta chains from one sample, sequenced in a study of naive and memory T cell subsets. Each CDR3 protein is one row after TCRdb ran MiXCR on the UMI-ligation and nested PCR reads. The sample comprises 150,000 or so distinct CDR3 sequences, 15% to 20% of which are singletons, and approximately 0.15% rests with the top ten. The sample comprised naive CD4+ T cells from blood. The receptors originated from a human donor in good health. CDR3s include the opening cysteine and the closing phenylalanine or tryptophan. The order of the fields is V gene, D gene, clone size, J gene, CDR3 DNA, CDR3 protein. A D gene is named only where the DNA matches it firmly. Clone size appears in some rows only: once, few, many, or a class for an expanded clone.

TRBV25-1	TRBD2	NA	TRBJ2-1	TGTGCCAGCAGTCGGACTAGCGGAAGCTCCTACAATGAGCAGTTCTTC	CASSRTSGSSYNEQFF
TRBV6-4	NA	once	TRBJ1-1	TGTGCCAGCAGTGTCGAGTCTCAGAACACTGAAGCTTTCTTT	CASSVESQNTEAFF
TRBV18	NA	few	TRBJ1-3	TGTGCCAGCTCACCCTCACTGGTCTCTGGAAACACCATATATTTT	CASSPSLVSGNTIYF
TRBV6-5	NA	NA	TRBJ2-5	TGTGCCAGCAGTTACTCGGACCACGGGGAGACCCAGTACTTC	CASSYSDHGETQYF
TRBV9	NA	NA	TRBJ1-2	TGTGCCAGCAGCGTAGCTACAGCTAACTATGGCTACACCTTC	CASSVATANYGYTF
TRBV2	NA	few	TRBJ1-5	TGTGCCAGCAGTCGCGGGTCGGATCAGCCCCAGCATTTT	CASSRGSDQPQHF
TRBV20-1	NA	few	TRBJ2-2	TGCAGTGCTACGAGGGCGGCAGGGAAGAGGACCGGGGAGCTGTTTTTT	CSATRAAGKRTGELFF
TRBV5-1	TRBD2	NA	TRBJ2-1	TGCGCCAGCAGCTGGGGGACTAGCGGGAGGCCGGATGAGCAGTTCTTC	CASSWGTSGRPDEQFF
TRBV14	NA	NA	TRBJ2-5	TGTGCCAGCAGCCAAGTCCAGGCGGGGAAAGAGACCCAGTACTTC	CASSQVQAGKETQYF
TRBV2	NA	few	TRBJ2-5	TGTGCCAGCATAGGTTTTGAGCAGGGGCAAGCCCAAGAGACCCAGTACTTC	CASIGFEQGQAQETQYF
TRBV10-3	NA	few	TRBJ1-5	TGTGCCATCAGTGTTGGCAATCAGCCCCAGCATTTT	CAISVGNQPQHF
TRBV5-1	TRBD2	few	TRBJ2-1	TGCGCCAGCAGCTTGACGCCTAGCGGGAGGGCGGTTGATGAGCAGTTCTTC	CASSLTPSGRAVDEQFF
TRBV29-1	NA	NA	TRBJ2-3	TGCAGCGTTGCGGAAGGGGTCACAGATACGCAGTATTTT	CSVAEGVTDTQYF
TRBV28	TRBD1	few	TRBJ1-4	TGTGCCAGCAGCCTTGGGACAGTAACTAATGAAAAACTGTTTTTT	CASSLGTVTNEKLFF
TRBV28	TRBD1	NA	TRBJ2-3	TGTGCCGGACAGGGGGCTGGGGGAGATACGCAGTATTTT	CAGQGAGGDTQYF
TRBV20-1	TRBD1	few	TRBJ2-7	TGCAGTGCTAGAGACACCCCGGGACAGGGTCGCTACGAGCAGTACTTC	CSARDTPGQGRYEQYF